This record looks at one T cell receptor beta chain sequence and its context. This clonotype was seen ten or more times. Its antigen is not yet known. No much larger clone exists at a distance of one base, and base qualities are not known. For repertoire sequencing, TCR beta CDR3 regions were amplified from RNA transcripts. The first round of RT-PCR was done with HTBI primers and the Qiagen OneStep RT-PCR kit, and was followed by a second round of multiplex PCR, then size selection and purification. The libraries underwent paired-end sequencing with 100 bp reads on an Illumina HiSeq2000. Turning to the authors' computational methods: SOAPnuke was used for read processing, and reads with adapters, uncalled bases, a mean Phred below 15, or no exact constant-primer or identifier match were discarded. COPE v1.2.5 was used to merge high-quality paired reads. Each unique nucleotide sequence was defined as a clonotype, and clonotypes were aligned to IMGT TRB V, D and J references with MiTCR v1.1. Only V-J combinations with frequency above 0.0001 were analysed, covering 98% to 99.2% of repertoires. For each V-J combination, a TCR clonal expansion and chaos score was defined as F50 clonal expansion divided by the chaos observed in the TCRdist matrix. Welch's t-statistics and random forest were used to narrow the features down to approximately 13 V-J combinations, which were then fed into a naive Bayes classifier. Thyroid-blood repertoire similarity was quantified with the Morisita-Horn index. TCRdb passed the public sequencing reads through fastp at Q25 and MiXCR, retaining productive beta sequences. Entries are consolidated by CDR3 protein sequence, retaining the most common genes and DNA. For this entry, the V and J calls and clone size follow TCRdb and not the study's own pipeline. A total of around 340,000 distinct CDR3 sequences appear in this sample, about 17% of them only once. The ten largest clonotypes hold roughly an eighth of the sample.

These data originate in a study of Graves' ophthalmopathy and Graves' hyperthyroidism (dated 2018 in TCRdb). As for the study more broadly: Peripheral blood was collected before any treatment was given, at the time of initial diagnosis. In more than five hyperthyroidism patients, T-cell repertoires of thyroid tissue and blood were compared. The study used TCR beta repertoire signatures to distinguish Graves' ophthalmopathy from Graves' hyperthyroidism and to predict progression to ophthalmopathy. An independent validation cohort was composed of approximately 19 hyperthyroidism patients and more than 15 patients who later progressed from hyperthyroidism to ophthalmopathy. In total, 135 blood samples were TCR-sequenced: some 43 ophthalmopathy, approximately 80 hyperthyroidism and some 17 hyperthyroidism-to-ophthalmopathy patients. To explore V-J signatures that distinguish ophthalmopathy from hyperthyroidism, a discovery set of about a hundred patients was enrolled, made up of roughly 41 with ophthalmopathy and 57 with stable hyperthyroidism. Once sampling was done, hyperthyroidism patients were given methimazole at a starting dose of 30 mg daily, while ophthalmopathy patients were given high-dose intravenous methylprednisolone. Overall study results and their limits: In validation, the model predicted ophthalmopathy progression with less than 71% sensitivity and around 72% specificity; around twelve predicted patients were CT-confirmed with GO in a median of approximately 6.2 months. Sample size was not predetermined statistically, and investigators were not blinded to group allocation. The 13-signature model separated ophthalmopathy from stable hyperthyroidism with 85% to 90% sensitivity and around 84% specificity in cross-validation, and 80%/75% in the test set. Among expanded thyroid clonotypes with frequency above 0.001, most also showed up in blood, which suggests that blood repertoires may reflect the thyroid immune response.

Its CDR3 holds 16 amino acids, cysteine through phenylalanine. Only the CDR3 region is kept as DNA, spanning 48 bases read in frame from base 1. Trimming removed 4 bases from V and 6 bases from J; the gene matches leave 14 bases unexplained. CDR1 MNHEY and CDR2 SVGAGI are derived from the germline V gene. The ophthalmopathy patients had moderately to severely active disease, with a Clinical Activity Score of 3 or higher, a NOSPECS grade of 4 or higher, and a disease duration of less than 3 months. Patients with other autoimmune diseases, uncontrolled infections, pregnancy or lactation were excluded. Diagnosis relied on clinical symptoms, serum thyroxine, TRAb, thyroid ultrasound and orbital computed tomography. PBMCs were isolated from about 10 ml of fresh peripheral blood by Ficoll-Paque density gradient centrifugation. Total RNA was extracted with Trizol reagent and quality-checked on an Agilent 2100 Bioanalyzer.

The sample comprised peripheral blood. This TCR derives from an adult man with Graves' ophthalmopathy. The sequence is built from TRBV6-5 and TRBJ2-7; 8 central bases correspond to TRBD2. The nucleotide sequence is TGTGCCAGCAGTTCCCACATAGCGGGGAAGGGGCTCGAGCAGTACTTC. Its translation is CASSSHIAGKGLEQYF.